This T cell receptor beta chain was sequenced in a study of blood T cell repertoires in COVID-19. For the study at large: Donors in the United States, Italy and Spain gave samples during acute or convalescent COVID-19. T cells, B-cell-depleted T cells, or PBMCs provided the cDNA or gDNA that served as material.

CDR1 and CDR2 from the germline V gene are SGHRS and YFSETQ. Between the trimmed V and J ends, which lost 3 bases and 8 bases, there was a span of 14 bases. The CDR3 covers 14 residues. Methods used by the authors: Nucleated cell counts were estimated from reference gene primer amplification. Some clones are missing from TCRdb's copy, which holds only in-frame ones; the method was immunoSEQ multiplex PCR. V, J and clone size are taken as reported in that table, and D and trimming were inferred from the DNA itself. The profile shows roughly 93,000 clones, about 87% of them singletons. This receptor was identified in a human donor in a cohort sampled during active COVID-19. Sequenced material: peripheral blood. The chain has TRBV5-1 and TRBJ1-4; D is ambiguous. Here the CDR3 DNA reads TGCGCCAGCAGCTCGCGACAACCGGGGGAAAAACTGTTTTTT. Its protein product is CASSSRQPGEKLFF.